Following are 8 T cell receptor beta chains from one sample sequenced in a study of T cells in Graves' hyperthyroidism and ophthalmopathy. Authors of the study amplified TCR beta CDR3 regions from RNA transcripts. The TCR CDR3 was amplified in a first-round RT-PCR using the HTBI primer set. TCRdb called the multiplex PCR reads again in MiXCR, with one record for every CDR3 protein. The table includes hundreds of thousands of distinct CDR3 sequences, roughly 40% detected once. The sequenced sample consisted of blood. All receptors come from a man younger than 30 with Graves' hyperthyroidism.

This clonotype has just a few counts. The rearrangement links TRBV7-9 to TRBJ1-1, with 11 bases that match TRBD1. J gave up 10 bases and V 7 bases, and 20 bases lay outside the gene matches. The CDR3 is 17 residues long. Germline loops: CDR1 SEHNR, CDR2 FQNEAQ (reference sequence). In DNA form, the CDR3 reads TGTGCCAGCACCGAACCCCCGGGACAGGGGGACCTCGGAGTAGCTTTCTTT. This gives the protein CASTEPPGQGDLGVAFF.

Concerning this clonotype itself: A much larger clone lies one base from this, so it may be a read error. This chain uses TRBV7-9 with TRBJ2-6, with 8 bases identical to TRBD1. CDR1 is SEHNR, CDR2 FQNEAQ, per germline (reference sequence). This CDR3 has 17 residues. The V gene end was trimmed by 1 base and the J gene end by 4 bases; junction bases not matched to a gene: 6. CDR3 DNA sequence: TGTGCCAGCAGCTTAGGGACAGGGATTGCAGGGGCCAACGTCCTGACTTTC. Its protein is CASSLGTGIAGANVLTF.

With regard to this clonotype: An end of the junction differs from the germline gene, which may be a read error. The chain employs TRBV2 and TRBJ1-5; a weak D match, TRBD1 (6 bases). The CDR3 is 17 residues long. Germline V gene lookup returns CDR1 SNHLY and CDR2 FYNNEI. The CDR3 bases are TGTGCCAGCAGTGAGAGACAGGATATCCTCGTGGATCACCCCCAGCATTTT. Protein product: CASSERQDILVDHPQHF.

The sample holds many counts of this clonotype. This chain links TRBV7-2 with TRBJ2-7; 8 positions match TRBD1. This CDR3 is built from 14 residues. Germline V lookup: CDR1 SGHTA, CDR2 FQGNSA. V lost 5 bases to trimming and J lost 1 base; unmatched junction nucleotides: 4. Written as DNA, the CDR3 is TGTGCCAGCAGCATTGGACAGGGATCCTACGAGCAGTACTTC. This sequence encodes CASSIGQGSYEQYF.

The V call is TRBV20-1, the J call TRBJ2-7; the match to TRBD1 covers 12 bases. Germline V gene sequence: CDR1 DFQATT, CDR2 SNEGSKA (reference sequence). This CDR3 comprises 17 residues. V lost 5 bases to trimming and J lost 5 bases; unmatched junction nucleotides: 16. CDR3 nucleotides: TGCAGTGCTGGGGGACAGGGGGCCCGCGGGAGCGTCCACGAGCAGTACTTC. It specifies CSAGGQGARGSVHEQYF.

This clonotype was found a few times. The CDR3 loop is CASRRQGDTGELFF. CDR3 DNA: TGCGCCAGCAGGAGACAGGGCGACACCGGGGAGCTGTTTTTT. The chain uses TRBV4-1 and TRBJ2-2; 7 bases map to TRBD1. The CDR3 contains 14 residues. After removal of 6 bases from V and 3 bases from J, the junction contained 4 bases not matched to a gene. From germline, CDR1 is MGHRA and CDR2 YSYEKL.

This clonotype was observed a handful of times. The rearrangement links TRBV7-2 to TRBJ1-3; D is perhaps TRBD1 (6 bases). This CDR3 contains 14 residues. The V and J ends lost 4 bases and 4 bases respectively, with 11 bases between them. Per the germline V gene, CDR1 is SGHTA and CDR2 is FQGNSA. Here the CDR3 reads CASSYTGLGNTIYF. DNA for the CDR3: TGTGCCAGCAGCTATACAGGGTTGGGAAACACCATATATTTT.

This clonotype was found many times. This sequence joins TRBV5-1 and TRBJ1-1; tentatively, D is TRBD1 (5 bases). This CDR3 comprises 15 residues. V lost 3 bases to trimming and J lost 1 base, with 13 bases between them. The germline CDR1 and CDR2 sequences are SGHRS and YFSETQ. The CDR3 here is CASSWDQVGNTEAFF. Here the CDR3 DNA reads TGCGCCAGCAGCTGGGACCAAGTGGGGAACACTGAAGCTTTCTTT.